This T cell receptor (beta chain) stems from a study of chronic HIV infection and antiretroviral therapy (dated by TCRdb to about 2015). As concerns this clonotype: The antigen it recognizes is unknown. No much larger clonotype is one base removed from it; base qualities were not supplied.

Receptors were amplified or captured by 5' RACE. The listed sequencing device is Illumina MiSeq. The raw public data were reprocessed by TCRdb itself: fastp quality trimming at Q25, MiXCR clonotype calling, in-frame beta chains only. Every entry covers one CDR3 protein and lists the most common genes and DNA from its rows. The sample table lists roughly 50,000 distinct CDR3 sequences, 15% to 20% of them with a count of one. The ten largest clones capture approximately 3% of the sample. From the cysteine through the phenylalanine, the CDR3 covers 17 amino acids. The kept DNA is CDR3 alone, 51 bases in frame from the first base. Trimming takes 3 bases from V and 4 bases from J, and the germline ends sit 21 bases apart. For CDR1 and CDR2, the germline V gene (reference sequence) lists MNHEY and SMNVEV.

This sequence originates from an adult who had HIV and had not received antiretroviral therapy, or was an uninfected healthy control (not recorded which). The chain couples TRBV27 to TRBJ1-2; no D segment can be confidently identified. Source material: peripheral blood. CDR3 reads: CASSFFPPDGSSYGYTF. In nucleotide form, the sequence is TGTGCCAGCAGTTTTTTCCCCCCGGACGGCTCGAGCTATGGCTACACCTTC.